This T cell receptor beta chain was captured by sequencing in a study of Graves' ophthalmopathy and Graves' hyperthyroidism. Amplification from RNA transcripts yielded the TCR beta CDR3 regions. Scientists carried out first-round RT-PCR using HTBI primers and then a second-round multiplex PCR. TCRdb re-analysed the multiplex PCR reads in MiXCR, keeping a single row per CDR3 protein. The table lists hundreds of thousands of distinct CDR3 sequences, 35% to 50% of them singletons. Study-wide results and limits: Blood samples also showed most expanded thyroid clonotypes exceeding 0.001 frequency.

This clonotype was found many times. Its antigen is currently unknown. Germline V CDR1 and CDR2: SNHLY, FYNNEI. This CDR3 region has 13 residues. V was pared by 7 bases and J by 1 base, with 10 bases between. Sequenced sample: peripheral blood. The TCR originated in an adult man with Graves' ophthalmopathy. The chain combines TRBV2 with TRBJ1-1; D gene unclear. This chain's CDR3 is CASNGGRNTEAFF. CDR3 sequence (DNA): TGTGCCAGCAATGGAGGCAGGAACACTGAAGCTTTCTTT.